The present entry profiles one T cell receptor beta chain with its context. Its cognate antigen is unknown. Trimming removed 0 bases from V and 4 bases from J, with 12 bases in between. CDR3 length: 15 residues. Per the germline V gene, CDR1 is SGHDT and CDR2 is YYEEEE. This sample stems from a study of cytomegalovirus exposure and HLA in healthy donors. Broader study findings: That first-cohort TCR clusters tended to co-occur in the 95 to 150 validation repertoires was found in a later analysis. Three CMV-associated chains proved CMV antigen-specific in vitro. A list of 150 to 200 TCR beta chains associated with cytomegalovirus was given.

Assay used: immunoSEQ multiplex PCR; TCRdb lists only in-frame clones, some missing. The repertoire holds roughly 150,000 clones, with 86% as singletons. The origin of this receptor is a woman aged 18-29 years in good health and CMV-seronegative. The sequencing sample was made of PBMCs. The chain has TRBV5-6 and TRBJ2-3; D is perhaps TRBD1 (6 bases). This CDR3 is CASSLAGVRADTQYF. As DNA, the CDR3 is TGTGCCAGCAGCTTGGCAGGGGTTCGAGCAGATACGCAGTATTTT.